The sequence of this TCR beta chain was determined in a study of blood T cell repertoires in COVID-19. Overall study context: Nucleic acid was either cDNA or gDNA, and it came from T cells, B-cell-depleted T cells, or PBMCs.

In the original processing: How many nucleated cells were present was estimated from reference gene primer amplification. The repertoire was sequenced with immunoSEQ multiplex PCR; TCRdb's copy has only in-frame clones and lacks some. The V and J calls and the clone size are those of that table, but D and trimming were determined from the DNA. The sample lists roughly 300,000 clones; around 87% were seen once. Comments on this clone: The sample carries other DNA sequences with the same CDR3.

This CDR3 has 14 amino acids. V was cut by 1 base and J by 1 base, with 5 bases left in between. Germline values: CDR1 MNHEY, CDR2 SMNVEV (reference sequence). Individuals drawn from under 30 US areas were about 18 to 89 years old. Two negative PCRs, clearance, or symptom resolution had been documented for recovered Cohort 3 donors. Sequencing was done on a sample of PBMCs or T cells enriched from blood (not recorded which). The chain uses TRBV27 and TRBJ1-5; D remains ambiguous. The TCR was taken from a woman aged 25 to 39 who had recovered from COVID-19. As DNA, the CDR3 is TGTGCCAGCAGTTTATTAGCGAGCAATCAGCCCCAGCATTTT. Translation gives CASSLLASNQPQHF.